This record looks at one T cell receptor (beta chain) sequence and its context. Its antigen remains unidentified. PCR amplification relied on 60 Vbeta primers (plus 13 Jbeta primers). Using immunoSEQ multiplex PCR, the repertoire was profiled, and TCRdb retains in-frame clones only, with some absent. The table records tens of thousands of clones, 60% to 80% of them present only once. Trimming pared 0 bases from V and 0 bases from J, leaving 12 bases between. Germline V gene lookup returns CDR1 GTSNPN and CDR2 SVGIG (reference sequence). The CDR3 runs 16 residues. This sample is drawn from a study of cytomegalovirus exposure and HLA in healthy donors. Study observations and caveats: Later analysis identified several of the most significant clusters that appeared linked to common viral pathogens.

Sequenced material: PBMCs. This clonotype was obtained from a woman in her forties or fifties in good health and CMV-seropositive. The chain joins TRBV30 to TRBJ1-3; D might be TRBD1 (6 bases). The DNA of the CDR3 is TGTGCCTGGAGTGTCCAGACAGGATCCTCTGGAAACACCATATATTTT. This translates into CAWSVQTGSSGNTIYF.